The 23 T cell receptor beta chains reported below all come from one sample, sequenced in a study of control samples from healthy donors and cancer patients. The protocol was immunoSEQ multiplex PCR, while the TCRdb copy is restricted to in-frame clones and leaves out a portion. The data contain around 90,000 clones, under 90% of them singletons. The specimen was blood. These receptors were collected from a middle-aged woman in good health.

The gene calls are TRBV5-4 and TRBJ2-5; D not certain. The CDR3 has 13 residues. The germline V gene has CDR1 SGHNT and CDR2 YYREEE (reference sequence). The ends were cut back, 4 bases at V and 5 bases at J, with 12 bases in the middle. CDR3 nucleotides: TGTGCCAGCAGCCCCCGTACGGTGGAGACCCAGTACTTC. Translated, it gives CASSPRTVETQYF. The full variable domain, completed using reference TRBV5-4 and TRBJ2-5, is ETGVTQSPTHLIKTRGQQVTLRCSSQSGHNTVSWYQQALGQGPQFIFQYYREEENGRGNFPPRFSGLQFPNYSSELNVNALELDDSALYLCASSPRTVETQYFGPGTRLLVL.

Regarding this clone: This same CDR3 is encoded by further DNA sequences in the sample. CDR3: CASSQGGVDEQFF. CDR3 DNA: TGTGCCAGCAGCCAAGGGGGGGTCGATGAGCAGTTCTTC. The chain combines TRBV3-1 (or the pseudogene TRBV3-2) with TRBJ2-1; tentatively, D is TRBD2 (6 bases). CDR3 size: 13 residues. The ends were cut back, 1 base at V and 8 bases at J, with 9 bases in the middle. In germline, CDR1 is LGHDT, CDR2 YNNKEL (reference sequence).

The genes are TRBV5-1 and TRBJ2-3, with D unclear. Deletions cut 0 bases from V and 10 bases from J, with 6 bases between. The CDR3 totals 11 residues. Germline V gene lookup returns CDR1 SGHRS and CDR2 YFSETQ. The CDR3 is CASSLGRAQYF. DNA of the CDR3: TGCGCCAGCAGCTTGGGTAGAGCGCAGTATTTT.

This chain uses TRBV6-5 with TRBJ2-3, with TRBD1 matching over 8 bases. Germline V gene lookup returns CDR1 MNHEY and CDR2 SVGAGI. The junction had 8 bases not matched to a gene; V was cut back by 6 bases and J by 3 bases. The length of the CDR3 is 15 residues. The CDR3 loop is CASRPHRGRTDTQYF. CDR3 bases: TGTGCCAGCAGGCCCCACAGGGGGAGAACAGATACGCAGTATTTT.

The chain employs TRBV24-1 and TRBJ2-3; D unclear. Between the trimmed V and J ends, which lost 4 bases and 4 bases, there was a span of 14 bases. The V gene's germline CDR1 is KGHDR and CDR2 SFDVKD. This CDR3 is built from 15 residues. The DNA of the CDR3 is TGTGCCACCAGTGACCCCGCTTTGTGGGCAGATACGCAGTATTTT. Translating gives CATSDPALWADTQYF.

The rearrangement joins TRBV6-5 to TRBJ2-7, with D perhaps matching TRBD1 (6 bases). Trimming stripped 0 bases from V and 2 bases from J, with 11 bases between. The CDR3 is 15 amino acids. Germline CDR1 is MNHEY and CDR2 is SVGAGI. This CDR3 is CASSYSSQGPYEQYF. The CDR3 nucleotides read TGTGCCAGCAGTTACTCGTCTCAGGGGCCCTACGAGCAGTACTTC.

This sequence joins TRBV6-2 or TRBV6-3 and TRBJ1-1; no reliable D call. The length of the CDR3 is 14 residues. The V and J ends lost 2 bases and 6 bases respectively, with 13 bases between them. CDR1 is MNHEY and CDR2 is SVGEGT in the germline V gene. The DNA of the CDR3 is TGTGCCAGCAGTTACGTCTCAAGAACGGCTGAAGCTTTCTTT. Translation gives CASSYVSRTAEAFF.

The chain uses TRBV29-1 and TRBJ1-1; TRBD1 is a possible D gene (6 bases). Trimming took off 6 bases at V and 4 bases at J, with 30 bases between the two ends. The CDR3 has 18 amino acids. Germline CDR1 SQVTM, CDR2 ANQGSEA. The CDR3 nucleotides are TGCAGCGTCGTAAATGCCGGGACATCTCAATTTCGGAGCACTGAAGCTTTCTTT. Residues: CSVVNAGTSQFRSTEAFF.

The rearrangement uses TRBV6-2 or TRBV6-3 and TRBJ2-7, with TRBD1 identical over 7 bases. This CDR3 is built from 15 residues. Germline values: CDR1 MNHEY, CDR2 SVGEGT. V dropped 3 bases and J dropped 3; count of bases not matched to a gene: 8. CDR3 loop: CASSYADREGYEQYF. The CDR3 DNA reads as TGTGCCAGCAGTTATGCCGACAGGGAAGGCTACGAGCAGTACTTC.

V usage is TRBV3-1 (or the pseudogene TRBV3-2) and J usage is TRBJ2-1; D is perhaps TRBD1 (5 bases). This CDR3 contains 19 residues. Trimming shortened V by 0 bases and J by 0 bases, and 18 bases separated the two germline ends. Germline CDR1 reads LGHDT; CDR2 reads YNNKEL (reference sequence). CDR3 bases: TGTGCCAGCAGCCAAGATGACCGCCCCCACACAGGCTCCTACAATGAGCAGTTCTTC. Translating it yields CASSQDDRPHTGSYNEQFF.

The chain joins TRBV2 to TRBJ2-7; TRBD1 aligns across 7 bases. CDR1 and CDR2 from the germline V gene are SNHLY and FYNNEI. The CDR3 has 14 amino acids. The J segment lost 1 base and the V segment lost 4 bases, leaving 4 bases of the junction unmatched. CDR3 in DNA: TGTGCCAGCAGTGTGTCACAGGGGTCCTACGAGCAGTACTTC. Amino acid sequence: CASSVSQGSYEQYF.

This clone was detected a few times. CDR3 nucleotides: TGTGCCAGTGCTGGGACAGGCCCCTCCGGCCAGCCCCAGCATTTT. As protein: CASAGTGPSGQPQHF. The chain uses TRBV19 and TRBJ1-5; TRBD1 matches at 8 bases. CDR3 length equals 15 residues. With 8 bases clipped from V and 7 bases from J, the junction kept 13 bases outside the gene matches. Germline lookup yields CDR1 LNHDA and CDR2 SQIVND (reference sequence).

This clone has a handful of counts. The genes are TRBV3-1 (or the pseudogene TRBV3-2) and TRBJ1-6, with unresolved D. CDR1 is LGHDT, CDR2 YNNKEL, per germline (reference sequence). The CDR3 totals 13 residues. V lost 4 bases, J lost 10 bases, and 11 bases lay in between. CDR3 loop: CASSPTPGSPLHF. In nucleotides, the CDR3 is TGTGCCAGCAGCCCGACGCCGGGGTCACCCCTCCACTTT.

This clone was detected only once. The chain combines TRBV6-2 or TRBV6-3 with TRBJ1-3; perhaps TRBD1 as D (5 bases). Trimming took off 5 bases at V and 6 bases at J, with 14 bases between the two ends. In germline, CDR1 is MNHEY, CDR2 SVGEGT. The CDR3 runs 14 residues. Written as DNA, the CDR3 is TGTGCCAGCAGTCTCCGACAGAGACCAAACACCATATATTTT. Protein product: CASSLRQRPNTIYF.

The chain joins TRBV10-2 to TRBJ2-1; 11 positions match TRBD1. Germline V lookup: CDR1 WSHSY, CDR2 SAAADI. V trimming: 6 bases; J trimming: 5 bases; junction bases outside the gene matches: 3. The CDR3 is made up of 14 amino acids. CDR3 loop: CASRGTGGNNEQFF. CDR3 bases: TGCGCCAGCAGGGGGACAGGGGGGAACAATGAGCAGTTCTTC.

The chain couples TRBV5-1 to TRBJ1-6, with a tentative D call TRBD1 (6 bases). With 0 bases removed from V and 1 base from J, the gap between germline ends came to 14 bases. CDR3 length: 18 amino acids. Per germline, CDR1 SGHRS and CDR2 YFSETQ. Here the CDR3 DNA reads TGCGCCAGCAGCTTGGTAACAGGGATGGAATCCTATAATTCACCCCTCCACTTT. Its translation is CASSLVTGMESYNSPLHF.

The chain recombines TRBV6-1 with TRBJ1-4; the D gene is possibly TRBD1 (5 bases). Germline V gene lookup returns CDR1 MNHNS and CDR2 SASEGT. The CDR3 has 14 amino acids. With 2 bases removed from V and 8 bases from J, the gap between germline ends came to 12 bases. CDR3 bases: TGTGCCAGCAGTGAACGGCCGGGGGGAGAAAAACTGTTTTTT. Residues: CASSERPGGEKLFF.

CDR3 sequence reads: CASGGTGVNTQYF. The CDR3 DNA reads TGCGCCAGCGGGGGGACAGGGGTGAATACGCAGTATTTT. The chain recombines TRBV10-1 with TRBJ2-3; 10 bases are a match to TRBD1. The germline gives CDR1 WNHNN, CDR2 SYGVQD (reference sequence). CDR3 length equals 13 residues. V shed 8 bases, J shed 7 bases, and the junction held 6 bases outside the gene matches.

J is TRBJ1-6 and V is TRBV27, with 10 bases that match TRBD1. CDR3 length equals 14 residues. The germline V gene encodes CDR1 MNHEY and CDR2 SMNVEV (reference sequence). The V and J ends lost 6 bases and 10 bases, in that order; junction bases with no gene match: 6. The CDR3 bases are TGTGCCAGCAGAGGAGGGACAGGGGTCTCACCCCTCCACTTT. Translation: CASRGGTGVSPLHF.

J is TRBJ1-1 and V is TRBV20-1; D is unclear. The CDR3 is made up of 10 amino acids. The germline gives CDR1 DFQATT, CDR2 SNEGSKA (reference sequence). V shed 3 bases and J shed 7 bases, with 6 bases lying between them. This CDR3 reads CSASRLEAFF. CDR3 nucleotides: TGCAGTGCTAGTCGGCTTGAAGCTTTCTTT.

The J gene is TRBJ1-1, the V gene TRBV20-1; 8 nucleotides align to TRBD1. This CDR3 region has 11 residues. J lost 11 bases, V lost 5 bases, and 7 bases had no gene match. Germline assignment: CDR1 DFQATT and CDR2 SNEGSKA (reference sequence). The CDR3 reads CSAFPGGAAFF. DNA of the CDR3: TGCAGTGCTTTTCCAGGGGGCGCGGCTTTCTTT.

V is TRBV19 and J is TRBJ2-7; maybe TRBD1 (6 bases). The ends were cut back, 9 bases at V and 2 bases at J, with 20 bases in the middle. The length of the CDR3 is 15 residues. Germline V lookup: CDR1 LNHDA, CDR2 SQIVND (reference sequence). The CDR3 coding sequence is TGTGCCAGCAGCCAGGGGAGACTCTCCCCCTACGAGCAGTACTTC. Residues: CASSQGRLSPYEQYF.

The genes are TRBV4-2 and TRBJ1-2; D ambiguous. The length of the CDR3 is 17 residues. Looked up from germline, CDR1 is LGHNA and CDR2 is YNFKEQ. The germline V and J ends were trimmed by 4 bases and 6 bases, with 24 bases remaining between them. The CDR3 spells CASSPTFFFETANGYTF. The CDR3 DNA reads TGTGCCAGCAGCCCGACCTTTTTTTTTGAAACGGCGAATGGCTACACCTTC.